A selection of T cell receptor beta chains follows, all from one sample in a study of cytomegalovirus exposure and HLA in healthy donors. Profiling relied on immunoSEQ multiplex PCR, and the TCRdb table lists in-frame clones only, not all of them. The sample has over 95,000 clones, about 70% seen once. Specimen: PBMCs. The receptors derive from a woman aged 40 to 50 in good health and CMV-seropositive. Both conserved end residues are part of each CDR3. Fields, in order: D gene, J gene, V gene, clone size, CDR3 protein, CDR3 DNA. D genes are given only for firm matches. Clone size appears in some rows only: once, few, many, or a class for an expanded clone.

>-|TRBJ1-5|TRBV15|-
CATSRGGDGGNQPQHF
TGTGCCACCAGCAGAGGGGGGGATGGGGGCAATCAGCCCCAGCATTTT
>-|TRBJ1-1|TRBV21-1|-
CASNVELMNTEAFF
TGTGCCAGCAACGTGGAGCTCATGAACACTGAAGCTTTCTTT
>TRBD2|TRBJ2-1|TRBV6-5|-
CASSSPSGGADEQFF
TGTGCCAGCAGCTCCCCTAGCGGGGGGGCCGATGAGCAGTTCTTC
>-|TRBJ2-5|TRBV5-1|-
CASSLEAIRETQYF
TGCGCCAGCAGCTTGGAAGCTATCCGGGAGACCCAGTACTTC
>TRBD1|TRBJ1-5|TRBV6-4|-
CASTTGGAGGNQPQHF
TGTGCCAGCACCACAGGGGGCGCGGGTGGCAATCAGCCCCAGCATTTT
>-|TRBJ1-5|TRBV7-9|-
CASATRDQTQHF
TGTGCCAGCGCTACTAGGGATCAGACCCAGCATTTT
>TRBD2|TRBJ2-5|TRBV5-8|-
CASSLVLAGAETQYF
TGTGCCAGCAGCTTGGTTTTAGCGGGGGCAGAGACCCAGTACTTC
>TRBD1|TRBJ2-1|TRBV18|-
CASSPDRVAYNEQFF
TGTGCCAGCTCACCGGACAGGGTTGCCTACAATGAGCAGTTCTTC
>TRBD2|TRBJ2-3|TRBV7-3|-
CASSLGLATDTQYF
TGTGCCAGCAGTTTGGGACTAGCAACCGATACGCAGTATTTT
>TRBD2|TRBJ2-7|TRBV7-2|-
CASSFAGGAEQYF
TGTGCCAGCAGCTTTGCGGGGGGGGCCGAGCAGTACTTC
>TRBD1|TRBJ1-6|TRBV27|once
CASSLWTGGAPLHF
TGTGCCAGCAGTTTATGGACAGGGGGAGCACCCCTCCACTTT
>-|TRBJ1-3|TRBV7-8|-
CASSLRQLSGNTIYF
TGTGCCAGCAGCCTAAGACAGCTCTCTGGAAACACCATATATTTT
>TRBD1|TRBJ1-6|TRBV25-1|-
CASSSTDRGNSPLHF
TGTGCCAGCAGTTCCACGGACAGGGGTAATTCACCCCTCCACTTT
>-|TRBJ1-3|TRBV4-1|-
CASSQIERDTIYF
TGCGCCAGCAGCCAAATCGAACGGGACACCATATATTTT
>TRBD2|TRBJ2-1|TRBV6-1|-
CASVEAGPYNEQFF
TGTGCCAGCGTCGAAGCGGGGCCCTACAATGAGCAGTTCTTC
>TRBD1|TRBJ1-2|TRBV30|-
CALNRGFKSNYGYTF
TGTGCCTTAAACAGGGGTTTTAAGAGCAACTATGGCTACACCTTC
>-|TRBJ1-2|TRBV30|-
CACYRMDYGYTF
TGTGCCTGTTACAGGATGGACTATGGCTACACCTTC
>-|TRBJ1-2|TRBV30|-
CALTGRNYGYTF
TGTGCCCTGACAGGCCGGAATTATGGCTACACCTTC
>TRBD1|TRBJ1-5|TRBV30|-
CAWSGDRGQPQHF
TGTGCCTGGAGTGGGGACAGAGGGCAGCCCCAGCATTTT
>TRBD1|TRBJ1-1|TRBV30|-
CAWNSDRGFPEAFF
TGTGCCTGGAACTCTGACAGGGGATTCCCTGAAGCTTTCTTT
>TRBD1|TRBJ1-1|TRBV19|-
CASSIPRGRTEAFF
TGTGCCAGTAGTATCCCCAGGGGGCGGACTGAAGCTTTCTTT
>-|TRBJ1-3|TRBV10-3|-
CAISGLSSGNTIYF
TGTGCCATCAGTGGCCTGAGCTCTGGAAACACCATATATTTT
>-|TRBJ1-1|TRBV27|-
CASRSPGGGRNTEAFF
TGTGCCAGCAGATCCCCCGGGGGCGGGAGGAACACTGAAGCTTTCTTT
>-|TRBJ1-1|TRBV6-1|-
CASSVSLDRYTEAFF
TGTGCCAGTTCCGTCTCCCTTGACAGGTACACTGAAGCTTTCTTT
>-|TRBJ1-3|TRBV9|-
CASSVGQSWGNTIYF
TGTGCCAGCAGCGTGGGGCAGTCGTGGGGAAACACCATATATTTT
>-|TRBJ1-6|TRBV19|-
CASTGRQSPLHF
TGTGCCAGTACCGGGAGGCAATCACCCCTCCACTTT
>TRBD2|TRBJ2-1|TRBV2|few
CASIPVQRGNEQFF
TGTGCCAGCATCCCGGTCCAGCGGGGGAATGAGCAGTTCTTC
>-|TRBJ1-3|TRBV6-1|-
CASSEKGGGNTIYF
TGTGCCAGCAGTGAAAAAGGAGGAGGAAACACCATATATTTT
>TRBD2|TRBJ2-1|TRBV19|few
CASSEGLANEQFF
TGTGCCAGTAGCGAAGGACTAGCGAATGAGCAGTTCTTC
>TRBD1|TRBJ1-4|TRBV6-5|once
CASQPDRGREKLFF
TGTGCCAGCCAACCGGACAGGGGGCGTGAAAAACTGTTTTTT
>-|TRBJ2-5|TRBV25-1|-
CASKPPGNSETQYF
TGTGCCAGCAAACCCCCGGGGAATTCAGAGACCCAGTACTTC
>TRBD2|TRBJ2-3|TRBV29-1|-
CSAPGGGGNADTQYF
TGCAGCGCCCCCGGGGGGGGTGGGAACGCAGATACGCAGTATTTT
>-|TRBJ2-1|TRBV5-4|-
CASSLLGEGKFF
TGTGCCAGCAGCTTGTTAGGGGAAGGGAAGTTCTTC
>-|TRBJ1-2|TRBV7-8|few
CASSFNNYGYTF
TGTGCCAGCAGTTTCAATAACTATGGCTACACCTTC
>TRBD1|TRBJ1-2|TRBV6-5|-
CASSYTKTGADYGYTF
TGTGCCAGCAGTTACACAAAAACAGGGGCAGACTATGGCTACACCTTC
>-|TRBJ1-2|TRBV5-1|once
CASSSQGGYGYTF
TGCGCCAGCAGCTCACAGGGAGGGTATGGCTACACCTTC